This T cell receptor (beta chain) comes out of a study of CD8+CD57+ T cells in acquired aplastic anemia. Across the whole study: Recorded DNA amounts for sorted CD4+ and CD8+ cells had an average of approximately 3 ug.

V was shortened by 3 bases and J by 5 bases, with 16 bases between the two germline ends. Germline V gene sequence: CDR1 SGHRS, CDR2 YFSETQ. The CDR3 totals 15 residues. The template used for profiling TCR beta VDJ and CDR3 was genomic DNA. TCRdb recomputed calls from the reads with MiXCR, one row per CDR3 protein. The sample holds hundreds of thousands of distinct CDR3 sequences, about two thirds seen once. The V and J genes are TRBV5-1 and TRBJ2-3; either TRBD1 or TRBD2 may supply D (5 bases each). The source material was sorted CD4+, CD8+, or CD8+CD57+ T cells (not recorded which) from PBMCs. This clonotype originated in a human donor in good health, serving as a control. CDR3 in amino acids: CASSSTGPFQDTQYF. CDR3 nucleotides: TGCGCCAGCAGCTCTACGGGACCTTTCCAAGATACGCAGTATTTT.